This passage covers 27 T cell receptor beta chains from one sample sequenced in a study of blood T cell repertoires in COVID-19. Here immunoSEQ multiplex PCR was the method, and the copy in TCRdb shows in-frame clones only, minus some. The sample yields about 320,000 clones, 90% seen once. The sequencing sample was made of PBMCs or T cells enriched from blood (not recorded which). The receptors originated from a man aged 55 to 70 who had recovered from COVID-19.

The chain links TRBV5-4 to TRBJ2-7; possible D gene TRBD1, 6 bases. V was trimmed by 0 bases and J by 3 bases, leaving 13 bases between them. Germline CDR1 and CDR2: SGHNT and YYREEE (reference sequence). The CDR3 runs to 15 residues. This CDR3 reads CASSLDRVVHYEQYF. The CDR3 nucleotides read TGTGCCAGCAGCTTGGACAGGGTGGTACACTACGAGCAGTACTTC.

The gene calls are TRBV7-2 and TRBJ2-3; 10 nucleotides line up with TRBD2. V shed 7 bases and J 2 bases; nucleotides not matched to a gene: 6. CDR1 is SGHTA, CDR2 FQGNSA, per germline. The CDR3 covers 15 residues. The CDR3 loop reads CASNKAGGYTDTQYF. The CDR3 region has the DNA TGTGCCAGCAACAAAGCGGGGGGGTACACAGATACGCAGTATTTT.

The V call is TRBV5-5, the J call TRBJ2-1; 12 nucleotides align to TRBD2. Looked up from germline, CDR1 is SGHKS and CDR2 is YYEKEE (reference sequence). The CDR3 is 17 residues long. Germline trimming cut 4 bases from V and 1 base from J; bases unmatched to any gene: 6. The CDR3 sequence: CASSPLAGGSSYNEQFF. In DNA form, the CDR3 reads TGTGCCAGCAGCCCACTAGCGGGGGGTTCTTCCTACAATGAGCAGTTCTTC.

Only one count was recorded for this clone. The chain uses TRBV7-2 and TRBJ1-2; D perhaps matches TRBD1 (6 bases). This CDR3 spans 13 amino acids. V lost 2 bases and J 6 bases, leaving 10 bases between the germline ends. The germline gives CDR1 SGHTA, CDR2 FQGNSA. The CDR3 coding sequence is TGTGCCAGCAGCTTAAATAGACAGGATGGCTACACCTTC. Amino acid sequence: CASSLNRQDGYTF.

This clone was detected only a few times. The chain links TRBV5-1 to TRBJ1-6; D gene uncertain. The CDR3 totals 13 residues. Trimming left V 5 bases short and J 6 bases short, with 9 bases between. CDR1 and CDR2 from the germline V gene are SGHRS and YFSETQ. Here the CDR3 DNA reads TGCGCCAGCAGGGAGGAACTTAATTCACCCCTCCACTTT. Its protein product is CASREELNSPLHF.

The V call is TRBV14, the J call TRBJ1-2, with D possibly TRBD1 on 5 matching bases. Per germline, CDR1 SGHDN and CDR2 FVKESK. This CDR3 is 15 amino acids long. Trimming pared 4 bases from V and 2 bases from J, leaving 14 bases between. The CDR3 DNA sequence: TGTGCCAGCAGCCCTGGGACTTACACAAACTATGGCTACACCTTC. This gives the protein CASSPGTYTNYGYTF.

This CDR3 is CASGATYEQYF. CDR3 DNA sequence: TGTGCCAGCGGGGCCACCTACGAGCAGTACTTC. The V call is TRBV2, the J call TRBJ2-7; D may be TRBD1 (5 bases). V lost 8 bases and J lost 2, with 7 bases in between. This CDR3 comprises 11 residues. Germline assignment: CDR1 SNHLY and CDR2 FYNNEI.

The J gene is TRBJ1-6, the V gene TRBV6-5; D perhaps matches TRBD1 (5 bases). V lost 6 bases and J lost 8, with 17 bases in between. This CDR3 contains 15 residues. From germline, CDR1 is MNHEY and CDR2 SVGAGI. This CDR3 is CASRRREGRDSPLHF. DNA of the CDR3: TGTGCCAGCAGACGCAGGGAGGGGAGGGATTCACCCCTCCACTTT.

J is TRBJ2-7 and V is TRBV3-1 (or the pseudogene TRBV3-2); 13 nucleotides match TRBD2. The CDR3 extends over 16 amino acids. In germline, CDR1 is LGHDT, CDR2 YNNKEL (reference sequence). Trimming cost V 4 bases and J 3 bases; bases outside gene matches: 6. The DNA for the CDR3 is TGTGCCAGCAGCCTCCGACTAGCGGGGGGTATCTACGAGCAGTACTTC. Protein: CASSLRLAGGIYEQYF.

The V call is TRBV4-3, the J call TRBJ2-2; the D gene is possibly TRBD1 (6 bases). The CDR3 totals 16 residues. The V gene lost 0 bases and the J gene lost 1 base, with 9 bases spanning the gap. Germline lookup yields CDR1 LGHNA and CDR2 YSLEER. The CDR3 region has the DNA TGCGCCAGCAGCCAAGAAGGGACACTGAACACCGGGGAGCTGTTTTTT. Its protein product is CASSQEGTLNTGELFF.

CDR3 DNA sequence: TGTGCCAGCAGCGTAGGCCGGGAGTGGGGCACCGGGGAGCTGTTTTTT. Translating it yields CASSVGREWGTGELFF. The chain joins TRBV9 to TRBJ2-2; weak D call: TRBD2 (6 bases). Germline V gene sequence: CDR1 SGDLS, CDR2 YYNGEE. The V end was cut by 0 bases, the J end by 4 bases, with 13 bases between. The CDR3 consists of 16 residues.

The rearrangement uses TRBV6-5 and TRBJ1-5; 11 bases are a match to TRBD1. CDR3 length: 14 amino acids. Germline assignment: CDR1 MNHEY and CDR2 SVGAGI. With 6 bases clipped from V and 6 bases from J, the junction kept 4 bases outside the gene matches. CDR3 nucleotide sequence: TGTGCCAGCAGGCAGGGACAGGGGGTTCAGCCCCAGCATTTT. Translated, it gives CASRQGQGVQPQHF.

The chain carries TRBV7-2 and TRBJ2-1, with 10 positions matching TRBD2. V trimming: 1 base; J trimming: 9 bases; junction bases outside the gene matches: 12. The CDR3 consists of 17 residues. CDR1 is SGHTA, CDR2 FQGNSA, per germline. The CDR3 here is CASSLGLLAGDWGEQFF. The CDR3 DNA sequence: TGTGCCAGCAGCTTAGGGCTTCTAGCGGGAGATTGGGGTGAGCAGTTCTTC.

The DNA of the CDR3 is TGCGCCAGCAGCCAAGACCCCTCAGGCGGGGAGCTGTTTTTT. It encodes CASSQDPSGGELFF. The chain couples TRBV4-1 to TRBJ2-2; D remains ambiguous. Germline CDR1 is MGHRA and CDR2 is YSYEKL. The V end lost 0 bases, the J end lost 7 bases, and 9 bases lay between the germline ends. The CDR3 covers 14 residues.

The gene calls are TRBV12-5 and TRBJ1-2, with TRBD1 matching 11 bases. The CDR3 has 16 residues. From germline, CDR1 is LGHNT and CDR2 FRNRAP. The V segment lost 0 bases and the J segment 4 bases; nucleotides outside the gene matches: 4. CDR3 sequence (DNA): TGTGCTAGTGGTTTGGTACGGACAGGGGGCACCTATGGCTACACCTTC. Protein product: CASGLVRTGGTYGYTF.

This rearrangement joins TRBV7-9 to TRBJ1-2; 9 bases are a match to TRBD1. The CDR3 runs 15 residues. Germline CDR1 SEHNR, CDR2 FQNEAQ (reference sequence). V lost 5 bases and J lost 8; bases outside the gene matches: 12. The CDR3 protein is CASSLGQGISWGYTF. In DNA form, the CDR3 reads TGTGCCAGCAGCCTCGGACAGGGGATTTCGTGGGGCTACACCTTC.

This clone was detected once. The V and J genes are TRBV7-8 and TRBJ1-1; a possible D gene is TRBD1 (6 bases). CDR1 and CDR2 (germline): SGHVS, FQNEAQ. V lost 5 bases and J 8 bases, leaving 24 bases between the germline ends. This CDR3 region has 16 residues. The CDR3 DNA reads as TGTGCCAGCAGCAACATCGAGGGCGGGGGGGCCCAGGAAGCTTTCTTT. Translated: CASSNIEGGGAQEAFF.

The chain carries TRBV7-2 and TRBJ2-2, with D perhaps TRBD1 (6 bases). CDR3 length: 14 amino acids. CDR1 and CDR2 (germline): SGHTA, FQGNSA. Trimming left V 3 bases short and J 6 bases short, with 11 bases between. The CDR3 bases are TGTGCCAGCAGCTTGGCAGGGGACGCCGGGGAGCTGTTTTTT. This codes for CASSLAGDAGELFF.

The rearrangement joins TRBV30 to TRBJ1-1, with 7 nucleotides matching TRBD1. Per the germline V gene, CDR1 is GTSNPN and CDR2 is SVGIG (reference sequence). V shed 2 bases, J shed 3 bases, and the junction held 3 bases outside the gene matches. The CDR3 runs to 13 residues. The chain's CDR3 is CAWSTQGYTEAFF. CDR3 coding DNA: TGTGCCTGGAGTACACAGGGGTACACTGAAGCTTTCTTT.

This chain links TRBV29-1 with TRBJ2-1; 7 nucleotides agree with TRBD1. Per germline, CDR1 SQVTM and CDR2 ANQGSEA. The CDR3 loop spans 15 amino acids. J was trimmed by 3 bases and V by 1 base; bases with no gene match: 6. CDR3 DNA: TGCAGCGTTGAAGGCGGACAGGAGATCTACAATGAGCAGTTCTTC. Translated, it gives CSVEGGQEIYNEQFF.

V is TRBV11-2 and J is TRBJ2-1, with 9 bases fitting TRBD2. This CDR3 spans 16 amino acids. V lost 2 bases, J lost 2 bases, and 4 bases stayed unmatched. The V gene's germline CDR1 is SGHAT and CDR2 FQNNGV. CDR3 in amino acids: CASSLRSGGPYNEQFF. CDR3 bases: TGTGCCAGCAGCTTAAGGAGCGGGGGGCCCTACAATGAGCAGTTCTTC.

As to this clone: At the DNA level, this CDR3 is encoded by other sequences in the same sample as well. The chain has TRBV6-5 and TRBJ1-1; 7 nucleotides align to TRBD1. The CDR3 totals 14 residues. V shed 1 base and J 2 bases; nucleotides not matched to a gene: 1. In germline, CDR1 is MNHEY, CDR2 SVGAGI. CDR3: CASSYWTGNTEAFF. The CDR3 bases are TGTGCCAGCAGTTACTGGACAGGCAACACTGAAGCTTTCTTT.

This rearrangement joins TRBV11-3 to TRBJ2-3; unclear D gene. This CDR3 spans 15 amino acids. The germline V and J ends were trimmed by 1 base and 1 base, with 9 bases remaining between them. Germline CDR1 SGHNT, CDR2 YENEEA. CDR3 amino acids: CASSLGSVGTDTQYF. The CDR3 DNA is TGTGCCAGCAGCTTAGGGTCGGTTGGCACAGATACGCAGTATTTT.

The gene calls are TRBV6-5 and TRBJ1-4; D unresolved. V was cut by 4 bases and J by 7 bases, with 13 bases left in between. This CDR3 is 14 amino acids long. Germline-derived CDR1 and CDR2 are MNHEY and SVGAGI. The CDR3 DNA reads TGTGCCAGCAGTTCTCTGGGAGCCTTTGAAAAACTGTTTTTT. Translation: CASSSLGAFEKLFF.

The DNA of the CDR3 is TGTGCCAGCAGCTATTCAGGGATACCCTATGGCTACACCTTC. Protein product: CASSYSGIPYGYTF. The rearrangement uses TRBV5-6 and TRBJ1-2, with D possibly TRBD1 on 5 matching bases. V was pared by 3 bases and J by 4 bases, with 13 bases between. The CDR3 spans 14 residues. Germline CDR1 reads SGHDT; CDR2 reads YYEEEE. Full variable domain (outside the CDR3, taken from reference TRBV5-6 and TRBJ1-2): DAGVTQSPTHLIKTRGQQVTLRCSPKSGHDTVSWYQQALGQGPQFIFQYYEEEERQRGNFPDRFSGHQFPNYSSELNVNALLLGDSALYLCASSYSGIPYGYTFGSGTRLTVV.

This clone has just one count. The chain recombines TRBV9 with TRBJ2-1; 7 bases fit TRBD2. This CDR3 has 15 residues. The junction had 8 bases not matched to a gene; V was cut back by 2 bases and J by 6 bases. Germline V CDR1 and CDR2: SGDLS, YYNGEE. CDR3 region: CASSVDPGGSNEQFF. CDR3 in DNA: TGTGCCAGCAGCGTCGACCCGGGGGGTTCCAATGAGCAGTTCTTC.

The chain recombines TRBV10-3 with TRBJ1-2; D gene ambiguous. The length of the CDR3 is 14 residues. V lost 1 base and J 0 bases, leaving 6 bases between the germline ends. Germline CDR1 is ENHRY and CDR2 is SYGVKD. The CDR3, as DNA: TGTGCCATCAGTGAGTGGTCGGCTAACTATGGCTACACCTTC. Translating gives CAISEWSANYGYTF.